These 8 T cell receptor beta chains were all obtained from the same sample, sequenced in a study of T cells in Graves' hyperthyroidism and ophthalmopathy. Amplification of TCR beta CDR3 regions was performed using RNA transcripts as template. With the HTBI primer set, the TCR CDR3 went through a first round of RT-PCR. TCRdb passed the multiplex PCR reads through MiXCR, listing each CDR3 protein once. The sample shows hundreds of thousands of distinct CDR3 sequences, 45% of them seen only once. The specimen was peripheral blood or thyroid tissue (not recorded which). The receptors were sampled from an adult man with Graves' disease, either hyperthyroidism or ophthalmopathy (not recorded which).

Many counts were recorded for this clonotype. CDR3 sequence reads: CASSVNRNSPLHF. The CDR3 nucleotides read TGTGCCAGCAGCGTAAACAGGAATTCACCCCTCCACTTT. V is TRBV9 and J is TRBJ1-6; weak D call: TRBD1 (5 bases). V was shortened by 1 base and J by 7 bases, with 6 bases between the two germline ends. The CDR3 runs to 13 residues. Germline-derived CDR1 and CDR2 are SGDLS and YYNGEE.

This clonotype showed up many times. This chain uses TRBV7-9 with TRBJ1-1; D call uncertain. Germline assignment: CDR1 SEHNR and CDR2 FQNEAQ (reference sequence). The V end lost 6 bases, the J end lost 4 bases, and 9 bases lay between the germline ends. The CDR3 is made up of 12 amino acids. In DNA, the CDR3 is TGTGCCAGCAGTTTGGCTAGCACTGAAGCTTTCTTT. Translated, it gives CASSLASTEAFF.

CDR3 region: CASSYSLTLNTEAFF. DNA for the CDR3: TGTGCCAGCAGTTACTCCCTTACCTTGAACACTGAAGCTTTCTTT. The rearrangement uses TRBV2 and TRBJ1-1; D is ambiguous. CDR3 length equals 15 residues. Germline V gives CDR1 SNHLY, CDR2 FYNNEI. Trimming shortened V by 5 bases and J by 0 bases, and 13 bases separated the two germline ends.

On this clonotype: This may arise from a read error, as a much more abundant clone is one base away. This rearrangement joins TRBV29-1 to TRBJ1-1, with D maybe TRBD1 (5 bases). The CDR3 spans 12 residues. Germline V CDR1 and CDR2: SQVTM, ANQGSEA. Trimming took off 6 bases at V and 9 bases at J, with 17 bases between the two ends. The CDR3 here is CSVRGMGPQAFF. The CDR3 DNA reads TGCAGCGTCCGCGGGATGGGACCCCAAGCTTTCTTT.

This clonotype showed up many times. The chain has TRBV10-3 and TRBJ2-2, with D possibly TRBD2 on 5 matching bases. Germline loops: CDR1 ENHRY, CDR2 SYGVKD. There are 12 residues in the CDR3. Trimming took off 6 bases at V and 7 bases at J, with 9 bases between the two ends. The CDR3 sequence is CAIREEVGELFF. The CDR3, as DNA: TGTGCCATCAGGGAGGAGGTCGGGGAGCTGTTTTTT.

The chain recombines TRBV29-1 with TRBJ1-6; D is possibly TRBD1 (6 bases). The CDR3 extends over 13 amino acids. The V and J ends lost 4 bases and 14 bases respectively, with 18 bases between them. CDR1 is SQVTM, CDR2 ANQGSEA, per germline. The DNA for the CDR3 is TGCAGCGTTGTGGACAGCCCCGGGGCCACCCTCCACTTT. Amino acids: CSVVDSPGATLHF.

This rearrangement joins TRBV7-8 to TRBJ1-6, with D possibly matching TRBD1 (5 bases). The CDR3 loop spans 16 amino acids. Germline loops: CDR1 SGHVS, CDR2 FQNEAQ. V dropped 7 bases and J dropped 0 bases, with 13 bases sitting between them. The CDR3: CASKETASSYNSPLHF. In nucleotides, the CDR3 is TGTGCCAGCAAGGAGACAGCCAGCTCCTATAATTCACCCCTCCACTTT. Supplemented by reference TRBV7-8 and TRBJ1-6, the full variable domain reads GAGVSQSPRYKVAKRGQDVALRCDPISGHVSLFWYQQALGQGPEFLTYFQNEAQLDKSGLPSDRFFAERPEGSVSTLKIQRTQQEDSAVYLCASKETASSYNSPLHFGNGTRLTVT.

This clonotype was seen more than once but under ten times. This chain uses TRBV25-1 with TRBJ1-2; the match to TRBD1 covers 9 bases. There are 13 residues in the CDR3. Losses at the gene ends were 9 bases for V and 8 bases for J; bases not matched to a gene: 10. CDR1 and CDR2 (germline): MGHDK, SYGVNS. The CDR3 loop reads CARDGTGFGGYTF. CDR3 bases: TGTGCCAGAGACGGGACAGGGTTTGGAGGCTACACCTTC.